The 2 T cell receptor beta chains below all came from one sample that was sequenced in a study of blood T cell repertoires in COVID-19. Some clones are missing from TCRdb's copy, which holds only in-frame ones; the method was immunoSEQ multiplex PCR. The table records just under 350,000 clones, over 70% of them present only once. The sample was peripheral blood. Source of these receptors: a woman between 45 and 60 years old with COVID-19, enrolled during active disease.

The chain combines TRBV5-1 with TRBJ2-7; 10 bases are a match to TRBD1. V lost 4 bases to trimming and J lost 4 bases; unmatched junction nucleotides: 11. Germline CDR1 and CDR2: SGHRS and YFSETQ. The CDR3 totals 16 residues. This CDR3 is CASSPAGTGVYYEQYF. As DNA, the CDR3 is TGCGCCAGCAGCCCCGCCGGGACAGGGGTTTATTACGAGCAGTACTTC.

The gene calls are TRBV6-2 or TRBV6-3 and TRBJ1-1; D perhaps matches TRBD1 (6 bases). Trimming took 5 bases from V and 8 from J, leaving 15 bases between them. Germline V gene sequence: CDR1 MNHEY, CDR2 SVGEGT. This CDR3 contains 13 residues. CDR3 nucleotides: TGTGCCAGCAGTGATGGATGGGGGACAGAAGCTTTCTTT. It specifies CASSDGWGTEAFF.